A selection of T cell receptor beta chains follows, all from one sample in a study of blood T cell repertoires in COVID-19. Assay: immunoSEQ multiplex PCR; the TCRdb copy retains only in-frame clones and omits some. The sample records some 60,000 clones, around 84% being singletons. Sequenced: peripheral blood. These receptor sequences come from a human donor with active COVID-19. The donor label of this sample is uncertain. The CDR3 runs from the conserved cysteine through the conserved F or W. Each record gives: clone size, J gene, V gene, D gene, CDR3 DNA, CDR3 protein. The D gene is left open where the match is weak. Clone size is stated in some rows and not others, as once, few, many or a class when expanded.

NA TRBJ2-7 TRBV25-1 TRBD1 TGTGCCAGCGGGGAGATAGGACAGGGGGCTTTCGAGCAGTACTTC CASGEIGQGAFEQYF
NA TRBJ2-3 TRBV15 TRBD2 TGTGCCACCAGCAGAGATCCAACAGCTAGCGGGAGTTCGCAGTATTTT CATSRDPTASGSSQYF
NA TRBJ1-3 TRBV6-5 NA TGTGCCAGCATGCTAACAGGACAGTTTGGAAACACCATATATTTT CASMLTGQFGNTIYF
NA TRBJ1-1 TRBV4-1 NA TGCGCCAGCAGCCAAGATAACAGGTGGGGCACTGAAGCTTTCTTT CASSQDNRWGTEAFF
NA TRBJ1-5 TRBV6-1 NA TGTGCCAGCAGTGAACGAGGCTATAGCAATCAGCCCCAGCATTTT CASSERGYSNQPQHF
large TRBJ2-5 TRBV11-3 NA TGTGCCAGCAGCTTACAGGGTGGGACCCAGTACTTC CASSLQGGTQYF
NA TRBJ1-6 TRBV9 NA TGTGCCAGCAGCGTTCGGGCCCAGGGGTCCTATAATTCACCCCTCCACTTT CASSVRAQGSYNSPLHF
NA TRBJ1-1 TRBV10-3 NA TGTGCCATCAAGGACAGCGAGAACACTGAAGCTTTCTTT CAIKDSENTEAFF
NA TRBJ1-3 TRBV6-5 NA TGTGCCAGCAGTTACAACTCAGGGAGGTCTGGAAACACCATATATTTT CASSYNSGRSGNTIYF
NA TRBJ2-3 TRBV28 TRBD2 TGTGCCAGCAGTTCAGGGACTAGCGGATCTAGCACAGATACGCAGTATTTT CASSSGTSGSSTDTQYF
NA TRBJ2-5 TRBV11-1 TRBD1 TGTGCCAGCAGCTCCCCTCCCGGGACAGGGACGGAGACCCAGTACTTC CASSSPPGTGTETQYF
NA TRBJ2-7 TRBV6-6 TRBD1 TGTGCCAGCAGTTACACACGGACAGGCAACTCCTACGAGCAGTACTTC CASSYTRTGNSYEQYF
NA TRBJ2-1 TRBV24-1 NA TGTGCCACCAGTGACCCCTCCCACAATGAGCAGTTCTTC CATSDPSHNEQFF
NA TRBJ2-1 TRBV29-1 NA TGCAGCGTCGCCCCGAGGGCATACAATGAGCAGTTCTTC CSVAPRAYNEQFF
NA TRBJ1-2 TRBV29-1 TRBD1 TGCAGCGTTGACCGTGACAGGGGCCATGGCTACACCTTC CSVDRDRGHGYTF
NA TRBJ2-2 TRBV5-1 TRBD1 TGCGCCAGCAGCTTGTCTCCGGGACAGGGGGCCTCCGGGGAGCTGTTTTTT CASSLSPGQGASGELFF
NA TRBJ2-5 TRBV7-8 NA TGTGCCAGCAGCATACCCGCAGGGGGGTGGGAGACCCAGTACTTC CASSIPAGGWETQYF
NA TRBJ2-7 TRBV25-1 TRBD1 TGTGCCAGCAGTGAATCCTCGGGACAGAACTACGAGCAGTACTTC CASSESSGQNYEQYF
NA TRBJ2-5 TRBV4-1 NA TGCGCCAGCAGCCAAGAGGGCCGGGGTTCGGAGACCCAGTACTTC CASSQEGRGSETQYF
few TRBJ1-3 TRBV9 NA TGTGCCAGCAGCGTAGGCTATACTGGAAACACCATATATTTT CASSVGYTGNTIYF
NA TRBJ2-7 TRBV6-6 TRBD2 TGTGCCAGCAGTCACCTTGCGGGGGACTACGAGCAGTACTTC CASSHLAGDYEQYF
NA TRBJ2-7 TRBV7-2 TRBD2 TGTGCCAGCAGCAAAGGACTAGTATGGGGCGAGCAGTACTTC CASSKGLVWGEQYF
NA TRBJ1-1 TRBV7-3 NA TGTGCCAGCAGCTTAGCCCTACACAGTGAAGCTTTCTTT CASSLALHSEAFF
NA TRBJ1-2 TRBV9 NA TGTGCCAGCCAGGGAGGACTGACTTATGGCTACACCTTC CASQGGLTYGYTF
few TRBJ2-3 TRBV24-1 TRBD2 TGTGCCACCAGTGATATGACTGGACTAGCGTCAGATACGCAGTATTTT CATSDMTGLASDTQYF
NA TRBJ1-6 TRBV19 NA TGTGCCAGTAGTATCTATTCCGAGTCGAGAAATTCACCCCTCCACTTT CASSIYSESRNSPLHF
NA TRBJ1-5 TRBV6-1 NA TGTGCCAGCAGTGAATGGCAGGGGATTAATCAGCCCCAGCATTTT CASSEWQGINQPQHF
once TRBJ1-1 TRBV4-2 NA TGTGCCAGCAGCCAAGTCGGAAACCGGGACACTGAAGCTTTCTTT CASSQVGNRDTEAFF
once TRBJ1-4 TRBV28 NA TGTGCCAGCAGGCGACAGTCTTCTAATGAAAAACTGTTTTTT CASRRQSSNEKLFF
NA TRBJ2-1 TRBV6-4 NA TGTGCCAGCAGTGAAGATAGCTCCGGCTCCTACAATGAGCAGTTCTTC CASSEDSSGSYNEQFF
few TRBJ2-2 TRBV2 NA TGTGCCAGCAGTGTTCGGACACTGAACACCGGGGAGCTGTTTTTT CASSVRTLNTGELFF
NA TRBJ2-1 TRBV6-1 TRBD2 TGTGCCAGCAGTGAATGGTCAGGGACTAGCGCCTACAATGAGCAGTTCTTC CASSEWSGTSAYNEQFF
NA TRBJ2-7 TRBV5-1 TRBD1 TGCGCCAGCGGCTCCACAGGGGGCTACGAGCAGTACTTC CASGSTGGYEQYF
NA TRBJ2-2 TRBV5-4 TRBD2 TGTGCCAGCAGCCGGGGACTAGCTCCCCCGGGGGAGCTGTTTTTT CASSRGLAPPGELFF
once TRBJ2-7 TRBV11-2 NA TGTGCCAGCAGTTGGGCCGACGGCCCCTACGAGCAGTACTTC CASSWADGPYEQYF
NA TRBJ2-1 TRBV28 TRBD1 TGTGCCAGCAGTTTCCTCGGTGGGGACAGGGACAATGAGCAGTTCTTC CASSFLGGDRDNEQFF
NA TRBJ2-7 TRBV6-6 TRBD2 TGTGCCAGCAGTTACTCCGGGACTAGCCCCGAGCAGTACTTC CASSYSGTSPEQYF
NA TRBJ2-1 TRBV12-3/TRBV12-4 TRBD2 TGTGCCAGCGCTGGGCCGGGGGGGGATGAGCAGTTCTTC CASAGPGGDEQFF
NA TRBJ1-2 TRBV5-6 NA TGTGCCAGCAGCTTGGAATGGCAGGGCGTGAACTATGGCTACACCTTC CASSLEWQGVNYGYTF
few TRBJ2-2 TRBV6-6 NA TGTGCCAGCACCACGGACAGGAACACCGGGGAGCTGTTTTTT CASTTDRNTGELFF
NA TRBJ2-5 TRBV5-6 NA TGTGCCAGCAGCTCGTGGGGAGTTGAGACCCAGTACTTC CASSSWGVETQYF
NA TRBJ2-7 TRBV2 TRBD1 TGTGCCAGCAGTACGACAGGGAACGAGCAGTACTTC CASSTTGNEQYF
NA TRBJ2-1 TRBV9 NA TGTGTCTACGATACAGTTACCGCCCGGGAGCAGTTCTTC CVYDTVTAREQFF
NA TRBJ1-1 TRBV29-1 NA TGCAGCGCATACAGGGCGAACACTGAAGCTTTCTTT CSAYRANTEAFF
NA TRBJ1-2 TRBV14 NA TGTGCCAGCAGCCAAGTGGTTCAGGGATTCTACACCTTC CASSQVVQGFYTF
once TRBJ2-3 TRBV5-1 TRBD2 TGCGCCAGCAGCTTGGTTAGCGGGGGCACAGATACGCAGTATTTT CASSLVSGGTDTQYF
few TRBJ2-1 TRBV7-2 TRBD2 TGTGCCAGCAGCTCGAGCCGGCCTAGCGGGAAGCAGTTCTTC CASSSSRPSGKQFF
NA TRBJ2-3 TRBV5-6 TRBD2 TGTGCCAGCAGCTTGCTAGCGGGGGGGCCTAAGACAGATACGCAGTATTTT CASSLLAGGPKTDTQYF
NA TRBJ2-1 TRBV28 TRBD2 TGTGCCAGCAGTTCTATGATCCTAGCGGGAGGGAATGAGCAGTTCTTC CASSSMILAGGNEQFF
NA TRBJ2-5 TRBV9 TRBD2 TGTGCCAGCAGCGTCCGGACGGGAGGTAGGGAGACCCAGTACTTC CASSVRTGGRETQYF
few TRBJ2-1 TRBV4-1 NA TGCGCCAGCAGCCCAGCCCCGGTGGCGGGGATTAACAATGAGCAGTTCTTC CASSPAPVAGINNEQFF
NA TRBJ1-4 TRBV27 TRBD1 TGTGCCAGCAGTCCACGGGACAGGGTTGAAAAACTGTTTTTT CASSPRDRVEKLFF
NA TRBJ2-3 TRBV27 TRBD2 TGTGCCAGCAGTCCCCATCTAGCGGGGCGCACAGATACGCAGTATTTT CASSPHLAGRTDTQYF
NA TRBJ1-1 TRBV12-5 NA TGTGCTAGTGGTTTGGGGGAGTCGGCGGACAGACGGACCTCATTGAACACTGAAGCTTTCTTT CASGLGESADRRTSLNTEAFF
NA TRBJ2-1 TRBV27 NA TGTGCCAGCAGCGGGAACAGCCTTGGGGGGTATGAGCAGTTCTTC CASSGNSLGGYEQFF
few TRBJ1-1 TRBV7-6 NA TGTGCCAGCAGCAAAGAGGTTGATGTGAACACTGAAGCTTTCTTT CASSKEVDVNTEAFF
NA TRBJ1-5 TRBV5-1 NA TGCGCCAGCAGCCCTGACAGTAGCAATCAGCCCCAGCATTTT CASSPDSSNQPQHF
NA TRBJ1-3 TRBV28 NA TGTGCCAGCACCCACCCCCAACCCGGGTCTGGAAACACCATATATTTT CASTHPQPGSGNTIYF